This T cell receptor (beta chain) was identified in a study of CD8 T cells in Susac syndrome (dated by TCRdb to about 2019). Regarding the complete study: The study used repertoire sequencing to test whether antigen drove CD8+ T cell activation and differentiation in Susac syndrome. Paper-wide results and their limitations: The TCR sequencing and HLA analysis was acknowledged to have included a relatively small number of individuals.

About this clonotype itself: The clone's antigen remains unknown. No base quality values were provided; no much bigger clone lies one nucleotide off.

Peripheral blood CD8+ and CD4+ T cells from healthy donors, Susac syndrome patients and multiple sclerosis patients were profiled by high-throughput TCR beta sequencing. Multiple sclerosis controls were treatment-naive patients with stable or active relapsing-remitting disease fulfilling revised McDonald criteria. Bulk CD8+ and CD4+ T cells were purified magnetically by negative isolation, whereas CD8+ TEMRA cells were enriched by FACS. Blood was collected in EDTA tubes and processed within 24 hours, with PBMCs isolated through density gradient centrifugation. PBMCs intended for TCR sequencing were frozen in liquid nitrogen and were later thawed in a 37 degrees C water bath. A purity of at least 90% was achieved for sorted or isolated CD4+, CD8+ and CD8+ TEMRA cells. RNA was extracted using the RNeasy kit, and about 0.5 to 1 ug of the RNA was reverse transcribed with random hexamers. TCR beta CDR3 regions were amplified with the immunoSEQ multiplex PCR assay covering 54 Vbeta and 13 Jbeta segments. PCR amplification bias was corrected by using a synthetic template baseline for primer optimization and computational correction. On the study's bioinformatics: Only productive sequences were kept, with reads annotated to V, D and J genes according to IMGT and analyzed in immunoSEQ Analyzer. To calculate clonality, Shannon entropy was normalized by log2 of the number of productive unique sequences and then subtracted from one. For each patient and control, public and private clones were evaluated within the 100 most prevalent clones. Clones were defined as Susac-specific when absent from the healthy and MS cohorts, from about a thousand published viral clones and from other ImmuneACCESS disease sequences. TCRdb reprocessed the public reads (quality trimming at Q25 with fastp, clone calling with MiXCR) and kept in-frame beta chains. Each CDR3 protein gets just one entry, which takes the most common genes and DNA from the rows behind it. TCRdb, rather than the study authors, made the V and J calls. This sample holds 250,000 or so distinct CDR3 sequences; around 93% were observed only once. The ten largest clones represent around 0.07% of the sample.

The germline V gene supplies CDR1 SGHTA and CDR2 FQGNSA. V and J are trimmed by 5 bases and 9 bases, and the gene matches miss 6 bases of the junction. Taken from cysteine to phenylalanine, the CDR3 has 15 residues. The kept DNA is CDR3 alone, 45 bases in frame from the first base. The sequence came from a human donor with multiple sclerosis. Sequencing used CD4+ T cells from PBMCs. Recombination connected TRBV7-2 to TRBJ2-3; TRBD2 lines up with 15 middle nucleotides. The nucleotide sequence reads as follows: TGTGCCAGCAGCCAGTGGACTAGCGGGGGGGCAACGCAGTATTTT. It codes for CASSQWTSGGATQYF. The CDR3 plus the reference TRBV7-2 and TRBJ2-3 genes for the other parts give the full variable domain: GAGVSQSPSNKVTEKGKDVELRCDPISGHTALYWYRQSLGQGLEFLIYFQGNSAPDKSGLPSDRFSAERTGGSVSTLTIQRTQQEDSAVYLCASSQWTSGGATQYFGPGTRLTVL.